Listed below are T cell receptor beta chains from one sample, sequenced in a study of CD8+CD57+ T cells in acquired aplastic anemia. TCRdb recomputed calls from the reads with MiXCR, one row per CDR3 protein. Seen here are hundreds of thousands of distinct CDR3 sequences, 70% to 85% observed once, and the top ten hold less than 50%. Input material: sorted CD4+, CD8+, or CD8+CD57+ T cells (not recorded which) from PBMCs. The receptors come from a human donor with aplastic anemia. Both conserved end residues are part of each CDR3. D genes are given only for firm matches. Rows may omit the clone size; those that give it use once, few, many or a size class.

v_call	clone_size	d_call	j_call	cdr3_length	cdr3_nt	cdr3_aa
TRBV20-1	once	TRBD1	TRBJ1-1	13	TGCAGTGCCCTCGACAGGGATCTTCGCGAAGCTTTCTTT	CSALDRDLREAFF
TRBV7-2	-	TRBD1	TRBJ2-3	14	TGTGCCAGCAGCCCGGGGACAGGGGGAAGGACGGAGCAGTTT	CASSPGTGGRTEQF
TRBV7-8	-	TRBD1	TRBJ1-6	16	TGTGCCAGCAGCTTTCATCAAGGCGGGACAGCCTCTCCCCTCCACTTT	CASSFHQGGTASPLHF
TRBV7-9	-	-	TRBJ1-1	15	TGTGCCAGCAGCTTTGATCTGACCGGGAGCACTGAAGCTTTCTTT	CASSFDLTGSTEAFF
TRBV7-8	-	-	TRBJ1-6	16	TGTGCCAGCAGCTTGGGGGGAGGCGGCTATACGCAATACCTCCACTTT	CASSLGGGGYTQYLHF
TRBV7-9	-	-	TRBJ2-5	14	TGTGCCAGCAGCCGAGGCGGCGAGCACGGGCCCCATGACTTC	CASSRGGEHGPHDF
TRBV7-8	once	TRBD1	TRBJ1-2	16	TGTGCCAGCAGCTCACGGGACAGCGGCTATGACTATGGCTACACCTTC	CASSSRDSGYDYGYTF
TRBV7-9	few	-	TRBJ1-6	12	TGTGCCAGCAGCGAGACTAATTCACCCCTCCACTTT	CASSETNSPLHF
TRBV2	-	-	TRBJ1-6	15	TGTGCCACCAGTGGAGGCGGGGGGGAGGGTTCATTCCTCCACTTT	CATSGGGGEGSFLHF
TRBV24-1	few	-	TRBJ1-2	12	TGTGCCACCAGTGCGTACGGCTATGGCTACACCTTC	CATSAYGYGYTF
TRBV29-1	-	TRBD2	TRBJ2-5	13	TGCAGCGTCAAAAGCGGGGTAGGAGAGACCCAGTACTTC	CSVKSGVGETQYF
TRBV5-1	few	-	TRBJ1-1	15	TGTGCCAGCAGCTTGGTTCTGTCTGGGAACACTGAAGCTTTCTTT	CASSLVLSGNTEAFF
TRBV7-2	-	-	TRBJ1-6	16	TGTGCCAGCAGCTTAGGGGGAGGCGGCGATACGCAGTATCTCCACTTT	CASSLGGGGDTQYLHF
TRBV15	-	-	TRBJ2-1	12	TGTGCCACCAGCAGAGATATCGATGAGCAGTTCTTC	CATSRDIDEQFF
TRBV2	-	TRBD1	TRBJ1-2	15	TGTGCCAGCAGTGAAGAGAGGACAGGGATCTATGGCTACACCTTC	CASSEERTGIYGYTF
TRBV7-9	-	TRBD2	TRBJ2-3	13	TGTGCCAGCGGCTTAGGTGCGGGAGACACACAGACGTTT	CASGLGAGDTQTF
TRBV7-2	-	-	TRBJ2-3	14	TGTGCCAGCAGCTTAGCTGGCTATCCCGATAGGGGCAGATTT	CASSLAGYPDRGRF
TRBV7-8	-	-	TRBJ2-3	14	TGTGCCAGCAGCTTTGATCCAAACGGAGCAACGCATTCCTTT	CASSFDPNGATHSF